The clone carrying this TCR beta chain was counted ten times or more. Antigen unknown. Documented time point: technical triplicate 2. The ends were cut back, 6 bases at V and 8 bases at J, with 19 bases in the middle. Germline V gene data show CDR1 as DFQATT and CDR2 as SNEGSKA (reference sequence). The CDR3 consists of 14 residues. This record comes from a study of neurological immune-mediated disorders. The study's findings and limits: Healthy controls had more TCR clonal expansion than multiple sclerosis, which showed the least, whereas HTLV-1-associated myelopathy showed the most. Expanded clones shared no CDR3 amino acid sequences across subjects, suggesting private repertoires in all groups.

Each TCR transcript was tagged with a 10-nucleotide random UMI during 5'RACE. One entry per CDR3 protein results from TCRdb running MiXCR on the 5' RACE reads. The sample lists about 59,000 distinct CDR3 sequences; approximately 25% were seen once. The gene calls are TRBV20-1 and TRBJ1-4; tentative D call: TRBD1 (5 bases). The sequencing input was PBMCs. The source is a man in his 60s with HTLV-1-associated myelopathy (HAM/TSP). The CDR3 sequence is CSAGHQRKVEKLFF. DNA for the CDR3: TGCAGTGCCGGACATCAGCGTAAAGTAGAAAAACTGTTTTTT.